This is a list of T cell receptor beta chains from one sample in a study of blood T cell repertoires in COVID-19. Assay used: immunoSEQ multiplex PCR; TCRdb lists only in-frame clones, some missing. Here the sample spans roughly 250,000 clones, just under 85% being singletons. Sequencing was carried out using peripheral blood. The receptor set was obtained from a woman aged 80 or over with acute or convalescent COVID-19. Both conserved end residues are part of each CDR3. Each record gives: V gene, CDR3 length, D gene, clone size, J gene, CDR3 DNA, CDR3 protein. D genes are given only for firm matches. Expanded clones get a size class; other rows say once, few or many, or leave the size out.

TRBV6-5	15	TRBD1	.	TRBJ1-6	TGTGCCAGCAGGACAGGGCCCTCCTATAATTCACCCCTCCACTTT	CASRTGPSYNSPLHF
TRBV9	16	TRBD1	.	TRBJ1-1	TGTGCCAGCAATGACGGACAGGGGGTGTGGAACACTGAAGCTTTCTTT	CASNDGQGVWNTEAFF
TRBV9	16	.	.	TRBJ1-3	TGTGCCAGCAGCCCCCACCACAGGGCCTCTGGAAACACCATATATTTT	CASSPHHRASGNTIYF
TRBV7-2	15	TRBD1	.	TRBJ1-1	TGTGCCAGCAGCCTCGACAGGGGCTTGAACACTGAAGCTTTCTTT	CASSLDRGLNTEAFF
TRBV7-2	15	TRBD1	.	TRBJ2-5	TGTGCCAGCAGTCGAGACAGGGGCCCCCAAGAGACCCAGTACTTC	CASSRDRGPQETQYF
TRBV4-2	14	.	.	TRBJ1-2	TGTGCCAGCAGCCCCGACAGATTTAACTATGGCTACACCTTC	CASSPDRFNYGYTF
TRBV6-5	13	.	.	TRBJ2-3	TGTGCCAGCGCTGGGAGTAGCACAGATACGCAGTATTTT	CASAGSSTDTQYF
TRBV15	18	.	.	TRBJ1-2	TGTGCCACCAGCAGAGAGGGGCAGGGCCCCACGGGGGGCTATGGCTACACCTTC	CATSREGQGPTGGYGYTF
TRBV27	14	.	once	TRBJ2-1	TGTGCCAGCAATGCGGGGCCTAAGGGCAATGAGCAGTTCTTC	CASNAGPKGNEQFF
TRBV11-3	13	TRBD1	.	TRBJ1-6	TGTGCCAGCAGCCACGACAGGGAGTCACCCCTCCACTTT	CASSHDRESPLHF
TRBV29-1	13	.	.	TRBJ1-4	TGCAGCGGGAAACAGGAGAACGGGGAAAAACTGTTTTTT	CSGKQENGEKLFF
TRBV28	16	.	.	TRBJ1-4	TGTGCCAGCAGTGCCGAATCAGGGAGGGCTAATGAAAAACTGTTTTTT	CASSAESGRANEKLFF
TRBV5-1	11	.	.	TRBJ2-5	TGCGCCAGCAGCGGAGGGGAGACCCAGTACTTC	CASSGGETQYF
TRBV11-2	15	.	.	TRBJ1-6	TGTGCCAGCAGCTTAGAAGGGGGTACTAATTCACCCCTCCACTTT	CASSLEGGTNSPLHF
TRBV6-5	14	.	.	TRBJ2-3	TGTGCCAGCAGCCTTCGGCGGCAGGGGTCTACGCAGTATTTT	CASSLRRQGSTQYF
TRBV2	15	TRBD1	once	TRBJ1-2	TGTGCCAGCAGTGTATACAGGGGGACAGGGTATGGCTACACCTTC	CASSVYRGTGYGYTF
TRBV13	14	.	.	TRBJ1-5	TGTGCCAGCAGCATCGCAGGGGAGAATCAGCCCCAGCATTTT	CASSIAGENQPQHF
TRBV7-2	13	.	.	TRBJ2-3	TGTGCCAGCAGTTCCCTAAGCACAGATACGCAGTATTTT	CASSSLSTDTQYF
TRBV7-8	13	.	.	TRBJ1-2	TGTGCCAGCAGCCCTACCGGGAACTATGGCTACACCTTC	CASSPTGNYGYTF
TRBV19	17	.	.	TRBJ1-4	TGTGCCAGTAGTATATCCCGGACAGTGAATCATAATGAAAAACTGTTTTTT	CASSISRTVNHNEKLFF
TRBV29-1	15	.	.	TRBJ1-1	TGCAGCGTTGTGAGCTGGGGGCCCCTGAACACTGAAGCTTTCTTT	CSVVSWGPLNTEAFF
TRBV23-1	15	TRBD2	.	TRBJ2-2	TGCGCCAGCAGATCTCCCGGGGGGGACACCGGGGAGCTGTTTTTT	CASRSPGGDTGELFF
TRBV7-9	11	.	.	TRBJ2-3	TGTGCCAGCGAGGGGGCAGATACGCAGTATTTT	CASEGADTQYF
TRBV9	15	TRBD1	.	TRBJ1-1	TGTGCCAGCAGCCGACAGGGGTTGGAGAACACTGAAGCTTTCTTT	CASSRQGLENTEAFF
TRBV18	13	TRBD1	.	TRBJ2-1	TGTGCCAGCTCACCGGGACAGCACAATGAGCAGTTCTTC	CASSPGQHNEQFF
TRBV2	14	.	once	TRBJ2-7	TGTGCCAGCAGTGAAGCTCCAGGTGATCCCGAGCAGTACTTC	CASSEAPGDPEQYF
TRBV7-3	16	TRBD1	.	TRBJ2-2	TGTGCCAGCAGCTTAAGGGACAGGGCGGGCACCGGGGAGCTGTTTTTT	CASSLRDRAGTGELFF
TRBV24-1	16	TRBD1	.	TRBJ1-2	TGTGCCACCAGTGATTCTACCCAAACAGGGGGCTATGGCTACACCTTC	CATSDSTQTGGYGYTF
TRBV30	15	.	.	TRBJ2-7	TGTGCCTGGAGTGTAAGGGGTATCACAACCTACGAGCAGTACTTC	CAWSVRGITTYEQYF
TRBV2	13	TRBD1	.	TRBJ2-7	TGTGCCAGCAGCGTCAAGACAGGGACCGAGCAGTACTTC	CASSVKTGTEQYF
TRBV9	14	.	.	TRBJ1-1	TGTGCCAGCAGCGTAGTTCAGGGAGGCACTGAAGCTTTCTTT	CASSVVQGGTEAFF
TRBV29-1	14	TRBD2	.	TRBJ2-7	TGCAGCGCCGGGGTAGCGGGGGGGCGTGGAGAGCAGTACTTC	CSAGVAGGRGEQYF
TRBV6-1	16	TRBD2	.	TRBJ2-3	TGTGCCAGCAGTGTGACAGCGGGGTCTAGCACAGATACGCAGTATTTT	CASSVTAGSSTDTQYF